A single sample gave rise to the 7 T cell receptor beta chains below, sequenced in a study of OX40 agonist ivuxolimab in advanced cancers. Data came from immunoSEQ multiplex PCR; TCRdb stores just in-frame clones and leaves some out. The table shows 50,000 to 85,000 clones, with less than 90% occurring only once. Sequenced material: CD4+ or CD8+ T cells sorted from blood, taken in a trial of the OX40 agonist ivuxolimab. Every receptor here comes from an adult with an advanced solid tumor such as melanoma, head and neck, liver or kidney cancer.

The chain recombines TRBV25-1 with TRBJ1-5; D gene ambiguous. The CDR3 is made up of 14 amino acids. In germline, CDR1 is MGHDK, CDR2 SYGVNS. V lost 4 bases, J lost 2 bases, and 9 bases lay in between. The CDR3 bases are TGTGCCAGCAGTGCCCGGGCGGGCAATCAGCCCCAGCATTTT. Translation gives CASSARAGNQPQHF.

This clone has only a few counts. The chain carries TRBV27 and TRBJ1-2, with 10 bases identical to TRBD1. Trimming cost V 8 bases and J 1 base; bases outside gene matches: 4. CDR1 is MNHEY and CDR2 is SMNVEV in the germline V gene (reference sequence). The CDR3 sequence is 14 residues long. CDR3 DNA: TGTGCCAGCGGCCGGGACAGGGGTAACTATGGCTACACCTTC. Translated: CASGRDRGNYGYTF.

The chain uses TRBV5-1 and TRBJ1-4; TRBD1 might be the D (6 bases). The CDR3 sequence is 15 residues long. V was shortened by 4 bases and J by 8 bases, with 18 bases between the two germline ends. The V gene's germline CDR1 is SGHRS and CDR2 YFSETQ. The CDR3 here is CASSKRQAEGEKLFF. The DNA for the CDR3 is TGCGCCAGCAGCAAACGACAGGCCGAGGGGGAAAAACTGTTTTTT.

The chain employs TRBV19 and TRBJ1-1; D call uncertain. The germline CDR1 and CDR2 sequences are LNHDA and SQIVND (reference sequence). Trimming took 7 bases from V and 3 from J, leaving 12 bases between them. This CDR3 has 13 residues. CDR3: CASTAPTYTEAFF. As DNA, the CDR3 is TGTGCCAGTACCGCCCCAACTTACACTGAAGCTTTCTTT.

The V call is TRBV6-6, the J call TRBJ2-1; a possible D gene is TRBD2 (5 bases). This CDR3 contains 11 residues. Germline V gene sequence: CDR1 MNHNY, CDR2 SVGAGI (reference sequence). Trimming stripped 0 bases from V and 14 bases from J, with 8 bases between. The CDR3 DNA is TGTGCCAGCAGTTACTCGAGGGCAGAGTTCTTC. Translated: CASSYSRAEFF.

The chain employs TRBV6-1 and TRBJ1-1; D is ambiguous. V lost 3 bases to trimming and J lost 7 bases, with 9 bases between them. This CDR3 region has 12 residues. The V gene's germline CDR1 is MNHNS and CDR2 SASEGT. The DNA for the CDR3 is TGTGCCAGCAGTGAGAGAGCGAATGAAGCTTTCTTT. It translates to CASSERANEAFF.

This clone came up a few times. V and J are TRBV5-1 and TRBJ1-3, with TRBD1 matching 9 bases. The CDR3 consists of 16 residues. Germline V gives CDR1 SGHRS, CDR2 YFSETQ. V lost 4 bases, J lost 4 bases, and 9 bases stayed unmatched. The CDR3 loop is CASSMDRGSGGNTIYF. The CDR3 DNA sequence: TGCGCCAGCAGCATGGACAGGGGATCGGGAGGAAACACCATATATTTT. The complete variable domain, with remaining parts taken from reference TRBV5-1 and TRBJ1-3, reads KAGVTQTPRYLIKTRGQQVTLSCSPISGHRSVSWYQQTPGQGLQFLFEYFSETQRNKGNFPGRFSGRQFSNSRSEMNVSTLELGDSALYLCASSMDRGSGGNTIYFGEGSWLTVV.